Each of the 28 T cell receptor beta chains below was sequenced from the same sample in a study of OX40 agonist ivuxolimab in advanced cancers. TCRdb's copy holds only in-frame clones and misses some; the assay was immunoSEQ multiplex PCR. The repertoire holds roughly 13,000 clones, approximately 95% seen once, with about 20% in the top ten. Sample: CD4+ or CD8+ T cells sorted from blood, taken in a trial of the OX40 agonist ivuxolimab. These receptors all come from an adult with an advanced solid tumor such as melanoma, head and neck, liver or kidney cancer.

The chain links TRBV27 to TRBJ2-7; perhaps TRBD2 as D (5 bases). The CDR3 runs to 14 residues. CDR1 and CDR2 (germline): MNHEY, SMNVEV (reference sequence). Between the trimmed V and J ends, which lost 6 bases and 0 bases, there was a span of 12 bases. The CDR3 here is CASRVTGSSYEQYF. In DNA form, the CDR3 reads TGTGCCAGCAGGGTGACGGGGAGCTCCTACGAGCAGTACTTC.

The chain links TRBV7-2 to TRBJ1-1, with 11 bases that match TRBD1. CDR3 length: 17 amino acids. V trimming: 0 bases; J trimming: 3 bases; junction bases outside the gene matches: 6. From germline, CDR1 is SGHTA and CDR2 FQGNSA. The CDR3 spells CASSLARTGGLYTEAFF. CDR3 DNA sequence: TGTGCCAGCAGCTTAGCACGGACAGGGGGCTTATACACTGAAGCTTTCTTT.

This rearrangement joins TRBV5-8 to TRBJ2-1; possibly TRBD2 for D (6 bases). Germline V CDR1 and CDR2: SGHTS, YDEGEE. The V gene lost 0 bases and the J gene lost 4 bases, with 14 bases spanning the gap. This CDR3 is built from 16 residues. The CDR3 coding sequence is TGTGCCAGCAGCTTGGTTTGGACTATGTCTTACAATGAGCAGTTCTTC. The encoded protein is CASSLVWTMSYNEQFF.

The chain links TRBV30 to TRBJ1-1; D is possibly TRBD1 (5 bases). Germline assignment: CDR1 GTSNPN and CDR2 SVGIG (reference sequence). The CDR3 sequence is 12 residues long. The V gene lost 3 bases and the J gene lost 6 bases, with 11 bases spanning the gap. CDR3 in DNA: TGTGCCTGGAGACGGGACGGCTCTGAAGCTTTCTTT. Encoded protein: CAWRRDGSEAFF.

The CDR3 region is CASSDPLAGDIITYNEQFF. DNA for the CDR3: TGTGCCAGCAGCGACCCTTTAGCGGGAGACATTATAACCTACAATGAGCAGTTCTTC. V gene TRBV7-9 combines with J gene TRBJ2-1, with 9 bases matching TRBD2. This CDR3 has 19 amino acids. CDR1 and CDR2 from the germline V gene are SEHNR and FQNEAQ (reference sequence). The ends lost 5 bases at V and 2 bases at J; junction bases unmatched: 16.

This clone showed up just a few times. The CDR3 nucleotides are TGTGCCATCAGTGAGTTAACAGGGGCTGAAGCTTTCTTT. The encoded protein is CAISELTGAEAFF. The V and J genes are TRBV10-3 and TRBJ1-1; TRBD1 aligns across 7 bases. The junction had 2 bases not matched to a gene; V was cut back by 1 base and J by 6 bases. The CDR3 sequence is 13 residues long. Per the germline V gene, CDR1 is ENHRY and CDR2 is SYGVKD.

The chain uses TRBV5-1 and TRBJ2-7; 7 bases are shared with TRBD1. The germline V gene has CDR1 SGHRS and CDR2 YFSETQ. With V trimmed by 4 bases and J by 4 bases, 8 bases remained unmatched. The CDR3 sequence is 14 residues long. DNA for the CDR3: TGCGCCAGCAGCCACCCGGGACAGATTTACGAGCAGTACTTC. This codes for CASSHPGQIYEQYF.

The J gene is TRBJ1-5, the V gene TRBV18; D possibly corresponds to TRBD1 (6 bases). The length of the CDR3 is 16 residues. The V end was cut by 4 bases, the J end by 3 bases, with 16 bases between. Germline CDR1 and CDR2: KGHSH and LQKENI. In nucleotides, the CDR3 is TGTGCCAGCTCACTCTCCGGACAGTACTACAATCAGCCCCAGCATTTT. Its protein product is CASSLSGQYYNQPQHF. The complete variable domain, with remaining parts taken from reference TRBV18 and TRBJ1-5, reads NAGVMQNPRHLVRRRGQEARLRCSPMKGHSHVYWYRQLPEEGLKFMVYLQKENIIDESGMPKERFSAEFPKEGPSILRIQQVVRGDSAAYFCASSLSGQYYNQPQHFGDGTRLSIL.

The chain links TRBV30 to TRBJ2-1, with 10 bases aligning to TRBD1. The CDR3 has 16 amino acids. Germline V lookup: CDR1 GTSNPN, CDR2 SVGIG (reference sequence). The V and J ends lost 2 bases and 6 bases, in that order; junction bases with no gene match: 10. CDR3 sequence: CAWSHGETGGGNEQFF. CDR3 nucleotides: TGTGCCTGGAGTCATGGGGAGACAGGGGGCGGCAATGAGCAGTTCTTC.

The V and J genes are TRBV15 and TRBJ2-3, with 12 nucleotides matching TRBD2. The CDR3 is made up of 18 amino acids. The V segment lost 0 bases and the J segment 2 bases; nucleotides outside the gene matches: 6. Germline V gene data show CDR1 as LNHNV and CDR2 as YYDKDF (reference sequence). The CDR3 loop is CATSRDPGLAGNTDTQYF. The CDR3 DNA reads as TGTGCCACCAGCAGAGACCCCGGACTAGCGGGGAACACAGATACGCAGTATTTT.

The chain combines TRBV11-2 with TRBJ1-5; 12 bases agree with TRBD1. After removal of 4 bases from V and 4 bases from J, the junction contained 2 bases not matched to a gene. CDR3 length equals 15 residues. The germline V gene has CDR1 SGHAT and CDR2 FQNNGV. The CDR3 DNA follows: TGTGCCAGCAGCTCGGGACAGGGGGCAAATCAGCCCCAGCATTTT. Amino acids: CASSSGQGANQPQHF.

The genes are TRBV9 and TRBJ2-1; perhaps TRBD1 as D (6 bases). Trimming shortened V by 4 bases and J by 0 bases, and 14 bases separated the two germline ends. This CDR3 comprises 16 residues. Per germline, CDR1 SGDLS and CDR2 YYNGEE. CDR3 DNA sequence: TGTGCCAGCAGCCAACGGGACACCTACTCCTACAATGAGCAGTTCTTC. Its translation is CASSQRDTYSYNEQFF.

The V call is TRBV19, the J call TRBJ2-1; D gene ambiguous. CDR1 LNHDA and CDR2 SQIVND come from the germline V gene (reference sequence). The CDR3 has 11 residues. V lost 1 base, J lost 12 bases, and 7 bases lay in between. CDR3 residues: CASSIGVGQFF. The CDR3 DNA follows: TGTGCCAGTAGTATAGGGGTGGGGCAGTTCTTC.

The chain is built from TRBV6-5 and TRBJ2-5; possible D gene TRBD2, 5 bases. The CDR3 sequence is 14 residues long. V was cut by 7 bases and J by 5 bases, with 17 bases left in between. Germline V CDR1 and CDR2: MNHEY, SVGAGI. The CDR3, as DNA: TGTGCCAGCACCTCCCTTGGGGAGAGGGAGACCCAGTACTTC. Translating it yields CASTSLGERETQYF.

The chain has TRBV4-3 and TRBJ2-1, with a possible D match to TRBD1 (6 bases). V lost 0 bases and J 9 bases, leaving 15 bases between the germline ends. Germline-derived CDR1 and CDR2 are LGHNA and YSLEER. The CDR3 has 15 residues. The CDR3 nucleotides are TGCGCCAGCAGCCAAGATGGGGGCTCCCTCGGTGAGCAGTTCTTC. Protein product: CASSQDGGSLGEQFF.

The chain recombines TRBV6-5 with TRBJ1-1; 7 nucleotides match TRBD1. The V segment lost 11 bases and the J segment 4 bases; nucleotides outside the gene matches: 7. The germline gives CDR1 MNHEY, CDR2 SVGAGI. This CDR3 contains 12 residues. The CDR3 nucleotides read TGTGCCGCACAGGGGCTTAGCACTGAAGCTTTCTTT. Translation gives CAAQGLSTEAFF.

J is TRBJ1-1 and V is TRBV6-1; D gene unclear. The V and J ends lost 6 bases and 1 base respectively, with 3 bases between them. CDR3 length: 11 amino acids. Germline-derived CDR1 and CDR2 are MNHNS and SASEGT. The CDR3 loop reads CASSSNTEAFF. In DNA, the CDR3 is TGTGCCAGCAGCTCGAACACTGAAGCTTTCTTT.

This chain connects TRBV28 to TRBJ2-1; 8 bases map to TRBD2. V gave up 9 bases and J gave up 4 bases; unmatched junction bases: 14. CDR1 is MDHEN and CDR2 is SYDVKM in the germline V gene. The CDR3 has 16 amino acids. CDR3 sequence: CASTTPWTSHYNEQFF. As DNA, the CDR3 is TGTGCCAGTACGACCCCTTGGACTAGCCATTACAATGAGCAGTTCTTC.

The chain has TRBV27 and TRBJ2-1; 11 positions agree with TRBD2. J was trimmed by 1 base and V by 5 bases; bases with no gene match: 4. The V gene's germline CDR1 is MNHEY and CDR2 SMNVEV (reference sequence). The length of the CDR3 is 16 residues. CDR3 residues: CASSPIAGGSYNEQFF. The CDR3 DNA follows: TGTGCCAGCAGTCCAATAGCGGGAGGGTCCTACAATGAGCAGTTCTTC.

The chain has TRBV5-6 and TRBJ2-2; no clear D gene. The CDR3 consists of 13 residues. The germline V and J ends were trimmed by 1 base and 5 bases, with 6 bases remaining between them. CDR1 SGHDT and CDR2 YYEEEE come from the germline V gene. CDR3: CASSLSWTGELFF. The DNA of the CDR3 is TGTGCCAGCAGCTTGTCTTGGACCGGGGAGCTGTTTTTT.

The chain combines TRBV5-4 with TRBJ2-7; D is unresolved. Trimming took 0 bases from V and 6 from J, leaving 7 bases between them. This CDR3 has 12 residues. The germline V gene has CDR1 SGHNT and CDR2 YYREEE (reference sequence). CDR3 sequence reads: CASSLEAAEQYF. The CDR3 DNA reads as TGTGCCAGCAGCTTGGAGGCCGCCGAGCAGTACTTC.

The genes are TRBV10-3 and TRBJ2-1; no reliable D call. The V gene's germline CDR1 is ENHRY and CDR2 SYGVKD. The length of the CDR3 is 14 residues. V lost 3 bases, J lost 6 bases, and 12 bases lay in between. The CDR3 region has the DNA TGTGCCATCAGTGACCCGAGTGGCGGCAATGAGCAGTTCTTC. This sequence encodes CAISDPSGGNEQFF.

This clone was detected once. The V and J genes are TRBV19 and TRBJ1-2; TRBD1 is a possible D gene (5 bases). The V gene's germline CDR1 is LNHDA and CDR2 SQIVND (reference sequence). Trimming pared 5 bases from V and 5 bases from J, leaving 18 bases between. The length of the CDR3 is 15 residues. CDR3 sequence (DNA): TGTGCCAGTAGTGCCTATCTGGGACCCTGGTATGGCTACACCTTC. Translated: CASSAYLGPWYGYTF.

V gene TRBV2 combines with J gene TRBJ1-3; TRBD1 aligns across 9 bases. Germline lookup yields CDR1 SNHLY and CDR2 FYNNEI. Trimming removed 2 bases from V and 0 bases from J; junction bases left unmatched: 5. The CDR3 contains 17 residues. The CDR3 DNA follows: TGTGCCAGCAGTGAACCTGGACAGGGGAACTCTGGAAACACCATATATTTT. Protein product: CASSEPGQGNSGNTIYF. Supplemented by reference TRBV2 and TRBJ1-3, the full variable domain reads EPEVTQTPSHQVTQMGQEVILRCVPISNHLYFYWYRQILGQKVEFLVSFYNNEISEKSEIFDDQFSVERPDGSNFTLKIRSTKLEDSAMYFCASSEPGQGNSGNTIYFGEGSWLTVV.

The chain couples TRBV19 to TRBJ1-2; possible D gene TRBD1, 6 bases. Trimming took off 5 bases at V and 2 bases at J, with 9 bases between the two ends. Per germline, CDR1 LNHDA and CDR2 SQIVND (reference sequence). The CDR3 sequence is 13 residues long. The CDR3 nucleotides are TGTGCCAGTAGTCCTGGACAGAACTATGGCTACACCTTC. It codes for CASSPGQNYGYTF.

The chain joins TRBV7-9 to TRBJ2-7, with D uncertain. With 5 bases removed from V and 2 bases from J, the gap between germline ends came to 13 bases. The CDR3 runs to 14 residues. CDR1 and CDR2 (germline): SEHNR, FQNEAQ (reference sequence). As DNA, the CDR3 is TGTGCCAGCAGCCCCCCCATTGGGACCTACGAGCAGTACTTC. It translates to CASSPPIGTYEQYF. Complete variable domain (other parts from reference TRBV7-9 and TRBJ2-7): DTGVSQNPRHKITKRGQNVTFRCDPISEHNRLYWYRQTLGQGPEFLTYFQNEAQLEKSRLLSDRFSAERPKGSFSTLEIQRTEQGDSAMYLCASSPPIGTYEQYFGPGTRLTVT.

The chain links TRBV27 to TRBJ2-7, with 9 bases lining up with TRBD1. The V gene end was trimmed by 4 bases and the J gene end by 2 bases; junction bases not matched to a gene: 9. The CDR3 is 16 amino acids. Germline V gives CDR1 MNHEY, CDR2 SMNVEV (reference sequence). The DNA of the CDR3 is TGTGCCAGCAGTTCTCTTCAGGGACAGGGTACCTACGAGCAGTACTTC. Translating gives CASSSLQGQGTYEQYF.

This chain joins TRBV6-6 and TRBJ2-1; TRBD2 might be the D (6 bases). Germline V gene sequence: CDR1 MNHNY, CDR2 SVGAGI (reference sequence). The V gene lost 8 bases and the J gene lost 0 bases, with 14 bases spanning the gap. CDR3 length equals 15 residues. CDR3: CASVGGTGSYNEQFF. CDR3 bases: TGTGCCAGCGTCGGAGGGACGGGCTCCTACAATGAGCAGTTCTTC.